This TCR beta chain was sequenced for a study of identifying expanded T cells in peripheral blood. Trimming removed 0 bases at V and 3 bases at J, with 11 bases between. The V gene's germline CDR1 is KGHSH and CDR2 LQKENI. The CDR3 loop spans 15 amino acids. TCRdb's copy holds only in-frame clones and misses some; the assay was immunoSEQ multiplex PCR. The sample includes more than 50,000 clones, around 83% seen only once; the top ten take about 18%. The gene calls are TRBV18 and TRBJ1-2, with D hard to call. The receptor comes from a person aged 18-69 years in good health. The sequencing input was blood. As DNA, the CDR3 is TGTGCCAGCTCACCACCGGCGAACGTATACTATGGCTACACCTTC. As protein: CASSPPANVYYGYTF.